One and the same sample provided the 14 T cell receptor beta chains below, sequenced in a study of OX40 agonist ivuxolimab in advanced cancers. Here immunoSEQ multiplex PCR was the method, and the copy in TCRdb shows in-frame clones only, minus some. This sample has about 49,000 clones, with just under 95% found just once. This material consisted of CD4+ or CD8+ T cells sorted from blood, taken in a trial of the OX40 agonist ivuxolimab. The receptors originated from an adult with an advanced solid tumor such as melanoma, head and neck, liver or kidney cancer.

This chain links TRBV28 with TRBJ2-5; 10 bases match TRBD1. The CDR3 sequence is 18 residues long. V gave up 5 bases and J gave up 5 bases; unmatched junction bases: 17. Looked up from germline, CDR1 is MDHEN and CDR2 is SYDVKM. CDR3 nucleotides: TGTGCCAGCAGTCCTACCCCCCGGGGACAGGGGCCCCCGGAGACCCAGTACTTC. Residues: CASSPTPRGQGPPETQYF.

The chain combines TRBV7-2 with TRBJ2-7, with D hard to call. The ends were cut back, 3 bases at V and 0 bases at J, with 15 bases in the middle. The CDR3 covers 16 residues. Per the germline V gene, CDR1 is SGHTA and CDR2 is FQGNSA. CDR3 in DNA: TGTGCCAGCAGCTTCGGAATAGGCGGTAGCTCCTACGAGCAGTACTTC. Protein product: CASSFGIGGSSYEQYF.

This clone was seen a single time. The chain combines TRBV7-3 with TRBJ2-3; 8 bases are shared with TRBD1. Germline V lookup: CDR1 SGHTA, CDR2 FQGTGA. V lost 4 bases and J lost 0; bases outside the gene matches: 6. The CDR3 extends over 16 amino acids. CDR3 in amino acids: CASSSDGQGSTDTQYF. In nucleotides, the CDR3 is TGTGCCAGCAGCTCGGACGGACAGGGAAGCACAGATACGCAGTATTTT.

This clone has only one observation. The rearrangement links TRBV15 to TRBJ2-3; D tentatively reads TRBD1 or TRBD2 (6 bases each). This CDR3 contains 17 residues. Germline CDR1 reads LNHNV; CDR2 reads YYDKDF (reference sequence). V lost 0 bases and J 6 bases, leaving 19 bases between the germline ends. The CDR3 loop reads CATSRERGRYKQDTQYF. The CDR3 DNA is TGTGCCACCAGCAGAGAAAGGGGGAGGTATAAACAGGATACGCAGTATTTT.

The V and J genes are TRBV9 and TRBJ2-7; maybe TRBD2 (5 bases). V lost 5 bases, J lost 3 bases, and 12 bases lay in between. Looked up from germline, CDR1 is SGDLS and CDR2 is YYNGEE. This CDR3 comprises 13 residues. For the CDR3, the DNA is TGTGCCAGCAGTTCCGGAGGTCTCTACGAGCAGTACTTC. Translation: CASSSGGLYEQYF.

The sample holds a few counts of this clone. The chain recombines TRBV4-2 with TRBJ2-7, with D possibly matching TRBD1 (6 bases). CDR1 LGHNA and CDR2 YNFKEQ come from the germline V gene. The CDR3 contains 15 residues. Trimming left V 2 bases short and J 4 bases short, with 15 bases between. CDR3 sequence (DNA): TGTGCCAGCAGCCAAAACAGGGCCTACACTTACGAGCAGTACTTC. It translates to CASSQNRAYTYEQYF.

The chain couples TRBV14 to TRBJ2-2; 8 nucleotides match TRBD2. This CDR3 has 18 residues. V shed 0 bases, J shed 6 bases, and the junction held 12 bases outside the gene matches. Germline CDR1 SGHDN, CDR2 FVKESK. The CDR3 DNA sequence: TGTGCCAGCAGCCAAGACGAACGGACTAGCTGGTTCGCCGGGGAGCTGTTTTTT. This encodes CASSQDERTSWFAGELFF.

This rearrangement joins TRBV7-3 to TRBJ2-3; unclear D gene. Trimming cost V 4 bases and J 2 bases, with 7 bases left between them. CDR1 is SGHTA, CDR2 FQGTGA, per germline. The CDR3 is made up of 13 amino acids. The CDR3 region is CASSSPYTDTQYF. CDR3 bases: TGTGCCAGCAGCTCGCCATACACAGATACGCAGTATTTT.

In the case of this clone: Mismatch with germline at one junction end may stem from a read error. The CDR3 nucleotides read TGTGCCAGCAGCCGCTCGGGGACGAGAAATGCGCAGTTCTTC. This sequence encodes CASSRSGTRNAQFF. The rearrangement links TRBV7-2 to TRBJ2-1; D is perhaps TRBD1 or TRBD2 (5 bases each). The CDR3 totals 14 residues. CDR1 and CDR2 from the germline V gene are SGHTA and FQGNSA. The full variable domain, rest sourced from reference TRBV7-2 and TRBJ2-1, is GAGVSQSPSNKVTEKGKDVELRCDPISGHTALYWYRQSLGQGLEFLIYFQGNSAPDKSGLPSDRFSAERTGGSVSTLTIQRTQQEDSAVYLCASSRSGTRNAQFFGPGTRLTVL.

This clone was counted once. This chain uses TRBV19 with TRBJ2-7; no clear D. The V and J ends lost 3 bases and 2 bases respectively, with 11 bases between them. Germline V gives CDR1 LNHDA, CDR2 SQIVND (reference sequence). The CDR3 contains 14 residues. CDR3 DNA sequence: TGTGCCAGTAGTATTAAGGGCTTCACCTACGAGCAGTACTTC. Its protein product is CASSIKGFTYEQYF.

The rearrangement uses TRBV2 and TRBJ1-4; the D is unclear. From germline, CDR1 is SNHLY and CDR2 FYNNEI. CDR3 length equals 12 residues. Trimming pared 8 bases from V and 7 bases from J, leaving 11 bases between. This chain's CDR3 is CASSKTGEKLFF. Written as DNA, the CDR3 is TGTGCCAGCTCGAAAACGGGTGAAAAACTGTTTTTT.

The chain combines TRBV5-6 with TRBJ2-7, with D hard to call. Trimming left V 4 bases short and J 0 bases short, with 5 bases between. Germline V gene lookup returns CDR1 SGHDT and CDR2 YYEEEE. This CDR3 comprises 12 residues. The CDR3 loop reads CASSLNSYEQYF. CDR3 nucleotides: TGTGCCAGCAGCCTTAACTCCTACGAGCAGTACTTC. The entire variable domain, with the rest obtained from reference TRBV5-6 and TRBJ2-7, is as follows: DAGVTQSPTHLIKTRGQQVTLRCSPKSGHDTVSWYQQALGQGPQFIFQYYEEEERQRGNFPDRFSGHQFPNYSSELNVNALLLGDSALYLCASSLNSYEQYFGPGTRLTVT.

This chain connects TRBV11-2 to TRBJ2-7; no firm D call. V lost 5 bases, J lost 2 bases, and 7 bases lay in between. The germline V gene encodes CDR1 SGHAT and CDR2 FQNNGV. The CDR3 totals 12 residues. CDR3 nucleotides: TGTGCCAGCAGCGGGCAAACCTACGAGCAGTACTTC. This gives the protein CASSGQTYEQYF. Combining the CDR3 with reference TRBV11-2 and TRBJ2-7 gives the whole variable domain EAGVAQSPRYKIIEKRQSVAFWCNPISGHATLYWYQQILGQGPKLLIQFQNNGVVDDSQLPKDRFSAERLKGVDSTLKIQPAKLEDSAVYLCASSGQTYEQYFGPGTRLTVT.

V usage is TRBV4-3 and J usage is TRBJ2-7; 16 bases are a match to TRBD2. Germline trimming cut 3 bases from V and 5 bases from J; bases unmatched to any gene: 7. This CDR3 is built from 17 residues. Germline V CDR1 and CDR2: LGHNA, YSLEER. CDR3 bases: TGCGCCAGCAGCCAGGGACTAGCGGGAGGGCCTGGGCACGAGCAGTACTTC. Translated: CASSQGLAGGPGHEQYF.